This T cell receptor beta chain originates from a study of cytomegalovirus exposure and HLA in healthy donors. About this clone itself: No antigen is known for it.

Trimming removed 7 bases from V and 0 bases from J; junction bases left unmatched: 6. The CDR3 is made up of 15 amino acids. From germline, CDR1 is SGDLS and CDR2 YYNGEE. Use of 60 Vbeta and 13 Jbeta primers characterized the PCR. The table came from immunoSEQ multiplex PCR; TCRdb's copy has only in-frame clones and leaves some out. The sample has approximately 51,000 clones; roughly four fifths are singletons. Study findings and constraints: According to a later analysis, donors in an Asian-associated ancestry cluster reportedly had fewer N-insertions than the roughly 630-donor mean.

Material for sequencing was PBMCs. V is TRBV9 and J is TRBJ2-2, with 7 bases lining up with TRBD2. The sequence was obtained from a boy aged 5-17 years in good health and CMV-seropositive. In DNA form, the CDR3 reads TGTGCCAGCGGGGAGCGGGGATCGAACACCGGGGAGCTGTTTTTT. It encodes CASGERGSNTGELFF.